This TCR beta chain stems from a study of PD-L1 blockade in urothelial cancer. The overall study: Reported median T cell count for blood samples was around 150,000.

Study conclusions and caveats: Durable benefit was linked to greater 3-week expansion of tumor-associated blood clones.

The authors spiked synthetic TCR analog templates into each PCR. TCRdb keeps only in-frame clones here, not all; method: immunoSEQ multiplex PCR. Among about 46,000 clones listed, 70% to 85% were seen once. The sample's time point: peripheral blood 6 weeks after treatment start. Every patient provided from 1 to 8 samples, collected pretreatment and on-treatment. Deletions cut 1 base from V and 0 bases from J, with 10 bases between. The germline CDR1 and CDR2 sequences are SGHTA and FQGTGA. The CDR3 contains 16 residues. Worth noting for this clone: What it binds is unknown.

The receptor was derived from a man between 50 and 59 years old with urothelial cancer. V usage is TRBV7-3 and J usage is TRBJ1-5; possibly TRBD1 for D (6 bases). The source material was PBMCs, sampled around atezolizumab (anti-PD-L1) treatment. DNA for the CDR3: TGTGCCAGCAGCTTAAGGGCCAGGGGTAGCAATCAGCCCCAGCATTTT. Residues: CASSLRARGSNQPQHF.